This T cell receptor beta chain originates from a study of blood T cell repertoires in COVID-19. Study-wide context: Researchers got acute and convalescent COVID-19 samples from the United States, Italy and Spain. The cDNA or gDNA used as material had been derived from T cells, B-cell-depleted T cells, or PBMCs.

In this sample, this clone turned up a few times. Libraries were prepared by immunoSEQ multiplex PCR; TCRdb keeps only in-frame clonotypes and omits some of them. Of some 230,000 clones listed, around 83% were seen once; the top ten hold roughly 7.4%. V was shortened by 2 bases and J by 4 bases, with 17 bases between the two germline ends. The V gene's germline CDR1 is MNHEY and CDR2 SMNVEV (reference sequence). The CDR3 has 16 amino acids. The V and J genes are TRBV27 and TRBJ1-1, with a weak D call TRBD1 (6 bases). Sequenced material: peripheral blood. The TCR was taken from a woman aged 45-60 years with acute or convalescent COVID-19. The CDR3 nucleotides read TGTGCCAGCAGTTTACGGTTCGGGGGGGGCGGCACTGAAGCTTTCTTT. Translation: CASSLRFGGGGTEAFF.